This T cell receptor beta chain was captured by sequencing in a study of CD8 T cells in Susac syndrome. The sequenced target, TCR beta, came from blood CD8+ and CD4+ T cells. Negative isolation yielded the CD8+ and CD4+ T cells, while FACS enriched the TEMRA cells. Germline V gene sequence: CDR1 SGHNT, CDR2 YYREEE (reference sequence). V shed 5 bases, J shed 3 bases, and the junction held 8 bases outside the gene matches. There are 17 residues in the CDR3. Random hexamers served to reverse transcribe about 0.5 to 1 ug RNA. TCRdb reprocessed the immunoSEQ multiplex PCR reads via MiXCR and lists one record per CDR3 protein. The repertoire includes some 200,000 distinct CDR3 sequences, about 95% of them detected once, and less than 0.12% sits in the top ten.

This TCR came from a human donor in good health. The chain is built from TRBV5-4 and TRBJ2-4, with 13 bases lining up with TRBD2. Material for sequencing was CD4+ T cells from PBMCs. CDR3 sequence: CASSLLAGGTGKNIQYF. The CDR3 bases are TGTGCCAGCAGTCTACTAGCGGGAGGGACAGGCAAAAACATTCAGTACTTC.